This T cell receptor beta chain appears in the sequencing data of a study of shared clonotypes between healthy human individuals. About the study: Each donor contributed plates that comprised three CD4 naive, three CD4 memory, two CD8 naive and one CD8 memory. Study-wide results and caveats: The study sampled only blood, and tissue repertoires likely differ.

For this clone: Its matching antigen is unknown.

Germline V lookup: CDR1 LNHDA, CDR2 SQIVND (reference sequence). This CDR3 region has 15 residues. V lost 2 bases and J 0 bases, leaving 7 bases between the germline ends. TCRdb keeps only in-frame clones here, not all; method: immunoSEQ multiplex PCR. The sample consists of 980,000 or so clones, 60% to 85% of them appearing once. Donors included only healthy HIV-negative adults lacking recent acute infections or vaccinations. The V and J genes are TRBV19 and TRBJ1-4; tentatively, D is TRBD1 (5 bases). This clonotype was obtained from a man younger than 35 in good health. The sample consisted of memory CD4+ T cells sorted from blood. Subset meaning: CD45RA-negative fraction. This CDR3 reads CASSIRTTTNEKLFF. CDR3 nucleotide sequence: TGTGCCAGTAGTATACGGACAACAACTAATGAAAAACTGTTTTTT.